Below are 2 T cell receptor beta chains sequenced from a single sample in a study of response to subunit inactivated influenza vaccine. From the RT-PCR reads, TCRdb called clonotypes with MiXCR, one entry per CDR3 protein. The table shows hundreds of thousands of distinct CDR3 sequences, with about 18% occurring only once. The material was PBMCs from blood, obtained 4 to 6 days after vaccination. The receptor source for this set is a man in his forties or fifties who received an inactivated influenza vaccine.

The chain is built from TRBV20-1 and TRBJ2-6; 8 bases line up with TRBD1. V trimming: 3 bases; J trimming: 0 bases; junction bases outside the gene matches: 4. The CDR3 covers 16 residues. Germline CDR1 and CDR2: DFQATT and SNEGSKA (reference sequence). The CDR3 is CSARPGGSSGANVLTF. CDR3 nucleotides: TGCAGTGCTAGGCCAGGGGGCAGCTCTGGGGCCAACGTCCTGACTTTC.

CDR3 sequence reads: CSARGGRNNQPQHF. The DNA of the CDR3 is TGCAGTGCTAGAGGGGGACGGAACAATCAGCCCCAGCATTTT. This chain joins TRBV20-1 and TRBJ1-5; possibly TRBD1 for D (5 bases). Between the trimmed V and J ends, which lost 1 base and 3 bases, there was a span of 10 bases. The CDR3 has 14 residues. Germline V gene lookup returns CDR1 DFQATT and CDR2 SNEGSKA (reference sequence).